These 9 T cell receptor beta chains were all obtained from the same sample, sequenced in a study of blood T cells in healthy people across ages. A second PCR, run for about 7 to 11 cycles, used a sample-barcoded 5' primer plus a J-beta primer mix. TCRdb reprocessed the 5' RACE reads via MiXCR and lists one record per CDR3 protein. The sample shows approximately 800,000 distinct CDR3 sequences, roughly 34% of them seen only once. Source material: blood. These receptors all come from a man younger than 35 in good health.

This chain uses TRBV11-1 with TRBJ2-5, with D possibly TRBD2 on 6 matching bases. The CDR3 sequence is 15 residues long. V was trimmed by 5 bases and J by 5 bases, leaving 18 bases between them. Germline values: CDR1 SGHAT, CDR2 FQDESV (reference sequence). CDR3 sequence reads: CASSDGSTSGETQYF. CDR3 coding DNA: TGTGCCAGCAGCGACGGGAGCACTTCTGGGGAGACCCAGTACTTC.

Remarks on this clonotype: A much larger clone sits a single nucleotide away, making a read error possible. The gene calls are TRBV29-1 and TRBJ2-1; 10 bases are shared with TRBD2. CDR3 length equals 17 residues. Looked up from germline, CDR1 is SQVTM and CDR2 is ANQGSEA. V was clipped by 7 bases and J by 5 bases; unmatched bases: 17. The CDR3 protein is CSAVGSGGFVPDNEQFF. As DNA, the CDR3 is TGCAGCGCCGTGGGTAGCGGGGGGTTCGTTCCCGACAATGAGCAGTTCTTC.

The genes are TRBV7-8 and TRBJ2-5, with a weak D call TRBD2 (5 bases). The CDR3 loop spans 16 amino acids. V dropped 5 bases and J dropped 11 bases, with 27 bases sitting between them. Germline CDR1 SGHVS, CDR2 FQNEAQ. CDR3 sequence (DNA): TGTGCCAGCAGCGATATGGGAGCAAACATTGGGAATGAGCAGTACTTC. This translates into CASSDMGANIGNEQYF.

The CDR3 protein is CASSLTPVSQPQHF. CDR3 in DNA: TGTGCCAGCAGTTTAACCCCAGTCAGTCAGCCCCAGCATTTT. The chain joins TRBV27 to TRBJ1-5; D ambiguous. Germline V lookup: CDR1 MNHEY, CDR2 SMNVEV (reference sequence). Trimming took 2 bases from V and 6 from J, leaving 11 bases between them. This CDR3 spans 14 amino acids.

This sequence joins TRBV5-1 and TRBJ1-5; possibly TRBD1 for D (5 bases). The germline V gene has CDR1 SGHRS and CDR2 YFSETQ. The CDR3 runs to 15 residues. V lost 2 bases, J lost 5 bases, and 14 bases lay in between. CDR3 sequence reads: CASSLSGGEHQPQHF. In DNA form, the CDR3 reads TGCGCCAGCAGCTTATCGGGGGGAGAACATCAGCCCCAGCATTTT.

The rearrangement joins TRBV9 to TRBJ2-1; D is perhaps TRBD2 (6 bases). Near its end, the DNA agrees better with TRBJ2-7, so the J call may be wrong. Germline V gene lookup returns CDR1 SGDLS and CDR2 YYNGEE. There are 14 residues in the CDR3. CDR3 in DNA: TGTGCCAGCAGCGTGGACGGGAGTTACAATGAGCAGTACTTC. This codes for CASSVDGSYNEQYF.

The chain couples TRBV14 to TRBJ2-2; no clear D gene. The CDR3 is 15 residues long. Per the germline V gene, CDR1 is SGHDN and CDR2 is FVKESK. V was trimmed by 1 base and J by 4 bases, leaving 10 bases between them. The CDR3: CASSQGWQSTGELFF. DNA of the CDR3: TGTGCCAGCAGCCAAGGGTGGCAAAGCACCGGGGAGCTGTTTTTT.

This clonotype turned up a few times. V usage is TRBV7-2 and J usage is TRBJ1-6; unclear D gene. This CDR3 comprises 16 residues. Trimming pared 5 bases from V and 7 bases from J, leaving 18 bases between. Germline V gene sequence: CDR1 SGHTA, CDR2 FQGNSA. The CDR3 DNA follows: TGTGCCAGCAGCCTAAAAGAGGGCGCGGGGAATTCACCCCTCCACTTT. This encodes CASSLKEGAGNSPLHF.

This clonotype was recorded a few times. This chain links TRBV7-9 with TRBJ2-3; 8 bases line up with TRBD1. The CDR3 contains 17 residues. CDR1 and CDR2 from the germline V gene are SEHNR and FQNEAQ (reference sequence). V shed 4 bases and J 3 bases; nucleotides not matched to a gene: 12. The CDR3 nucleotides are TGTGCCAGCAGCTACATACCCGGACAGGGAAGAACAGATACGCAGTATTTT. It codes for CASSYIPGQGRTDTQYF.